This is a list of T cell receptor beta chains from one sample in a study of shared clonotypes between healthy human individuals. Data came from immunoSEQ multiplex PCR; TCRdb stores just in-frame clones and leaves some out. The profile covers about 2.1 million clones, with approximately 94% appearing a single time and over 1.5% taken by the ten largest. The sequenced sample was naive CD8+ T cells from PBMCs. The source of these receptors is a man aged 18 to 35 in good health. Some clones in this sample may be carry-over from other donors' samples. Each CDR3 is given with its conserved first and last residue. The D gene is left open where the match is weak. Only part of the rows carry a size: once, few, many, or a class if the clone is expanded.

11 | TRBJ2-7 | TRBV28 | - | - | TGTGCCAGCAGCCAGGGAGTCGAGCAGTACTTC | CASSQGVEQYF
14 | TRBJ1-1 | TRBV28 | - | TRBD1 | TGTGCCAGCAGTCCTCGACAGGGAGACACTGAAGCTTTCTTT | CASSPRQGDTEAFF
15 | TRBJ2-3 | TRBV30 | - | TRBD2 | TGTGCCTGGGGTCCGCGCGGGAGGATCACAGATACGCAGTATTTT | CAWGPRGRITDTQYF
15 | TRBJ2-3 | TRBV7-3 | - | - | TGTGCCAGCAGCCAGGTGGGCGGGTACACAGATACGCAGTATTTT | CASSQVGGYTDTQYF
13 | TRBJ2-1 | TRBV5-6 | - | - | TGTGCCAGCAGCTTGGTTTATAGGAATGAGCAGTTCTTC | CASSLVYRNEQFF
13 | TRBJ1-4 | TRBV27 | - | - | TGTGCCAGCAGCTTCAGGGGAGAAGAAAAACTGTTTTTT | CASSFRGEEKLFF
19 | TRBJ1-2 | TRBV7-8 | - | TRBD1 | TGTGCCAGCAGCCCAACACGATCGCTACCTACACAGGGGGCGCGAGGCTACACCTTC | CASSPTRSLPTQGARGYTF
13 | TRBJ2-7 | TRBV28 | once | - | TGTGCCAGCAGTTCCTTATTCATCTACGAGCAGTACTTC | CASSSLFIYEQYF
14 | TRBJ2-7 | TRBV28 | - | TRBD1 | TGTGCCAGCAGTTTCCGGGACAGTTCCTACGAGCAGTACTTC | CASSFRDSSYEQYF
15 | TRBJ1-2 | TRBV13 | - | TRBD1 | TGTGCCAGCAGCTTAGAGGGGACAGCCAACTATGGCTACACCTTC | CASSLEGTANYGYTF
13 | TRBJ2-5 | TRBV28 | once | - | TGTGCCAGCAGTTTGCCCCCCAAAGAGACCCAGTACTTC | CASSLPPKETQYF